Listed below are T cell receptor beta chains from one sample, sequenced in a study of shared clonotypes between healthy human individuals. Clones were read by immunoSEQ multiplex PCR, and TCRdb kept only the in-frame ones, dropping some. The sample includes some 1,400,000 clones, more than 95% seen only once; the top ten take over 1%. Sequenced: naive CD4+ T cells sorted from blood. The receptor source for this set is a man aged 30 to 45 in good health. Both conserved end residues are part of each CDR3. The order of the fields is J gene, V gene, D gene, clone size, CDR3 DNA, CDR3 protein. The D gene is left open where the match is weak. A clone size is listed for some rows: how often the clone was seen (once, few, many), or a class if it is expanded.

j_gene: TRBJ2-5; v_gene: TRBV28; d_gene: TRBD1; abundance: .; CDR3nt: TGTGCCAGCAGTTGGTCCCGGGACAGGTTGAAAGAGACCCAGTACTTC; CDR3aa: CASSWSRDRLKETQYF
j_gene: TRBJ1-5; v_gene: TRBV9; d_gene: .; abundance: .; CDR3nt: TGTGCCAGCAGCCCAACAGAATATAGCAATCAGCCCCAGCATTTT; CDR3aa: CASSPTEYSNQPQHF
j_gene: TRBJ2-5; v_gene: TRBV5-6; d_gene: .; abundance: .; CDR3nt: TGTGCCAGCAGCCCTTCTAGGGGAGCTGGGCAAGAGACCCAGTACTTC; CDR3aa: CASSPSRGAGQETQYF
j_gene: TRBJ2-5; v_gene: TRBV9; d_gene: TRBD2; abundance: .; CDR3nt: TGTGCCAGCAGCGTACGGGGGGGAGAGACCCAGTACTTC; CDR3aa: CASSVRGGETQYF
j_gene: TRBJ2-2; v_gene: TRBV2; d_gene: TRBD1; abundance: .; CDR3nt: TGTGCCAGCCTCAAATCGACAGGGGCCACCGGGGAGCTGTTTTTT; CDR3aa: CASLKSTGATGELFF
j_gene: TRBJ2-7; v_gene: TRBV21-1; d_gene: .; abundance: .; CDR3nt: TGTGCCAGCAGCGGGCGGGACAGGGTAGGCGAGCAGTACTTC; CDR3aa: CASSGRDRVGEQYF
j_gene: TRBJ1-1; v_gene: TRBV6-5; d_gene: .; abundance: .; CDR3nt: TGTGCCAGCAGTGCCCTCCGGGCCGGTCTACCAGAAGCTTTCTTT; CDR3aa: CASSALRAGLPEAFF
j_gene: TRBJ2-7; v_gene: TRBV28; d_gene: TRBD1; abundance: .; CDR3nt: TGTGCCAGCACGGAGTCACGACAGGGGGGCTACGAGCAGTACTTC; CDR3aa: CASTESRQGGYEQYF
j_gene: TRBJ2-7; v_gene: TRBV18; d_gene: TRBD2; abundance: .; CDR3nt: TGTGCCAGCTCACCAGGGCTAGCGGGAGCGTCTTCCGAGCAGTACTTC; CDR3aa: CASSPGLAGASSEQYF
j_gene: TRBJ2-3; v_gene: TRBV18; d_gene: TRBD1; abundance: few; CDR3nt: TGTGCCAGCTCAGGGACAGGGGAAACAGATACGCAGTATTTT; CDR3aa: CASSGTGETDTQYF
j_gene: TRBJ2-2; v_gene: TRBV28; d_gene: .; abundance: .; CDR3nt: TGTGCCAGCAGCACTGGACAGCCCGGGGAGCTGTTTTTT; CDR3aa: CASSTGQPGELFF
j_gene: TRBJ1-1; v_gene: TRBV28; d_gene: TRBD1; abundance: .; CDR3nt: TGTGCCAGCAGTTTATGGACAGGGGCGGGGAACACTGAAGCTTTCTTT; CDR3aa: CASSLWTGAGNTEAFF
j_gene: TRBJ2-6; v_gene: TRBV7-6; d_gene: .; abundance: .; CDR3nt: TGTGCCAGCAGCCCGTCTCACGGGACGTCTGGGGCCAACGTCCTGACTTTC; CDR3aa: CASSPSHGTSGANVLTF
j_gene: TRBJ1-4; v_gene: TRBV2; d_gene: TRBD1; abundance: .; CDR3nt: TGTGCCAGCAGTGCCGGGACAGGGACAACTAATGAAAAACTGTTTTTT; CDR3aa: CASSAGTGTTNEKLFF
j_gene: TRBJ1-3; v_gene: TRBV5-3; d_gene: .; abundance: .; CDR3nt: TGTGCCAGAAGCTTTGAGTCGTCGGCGGGTAACTCTGGAAACACCATATATTTT; CDR3aa: CARSFESSAGNSGNTIYF
j_gene: TRBJ2-7; v_gene: TRBV2; d_gene: .; abundance: .; CDR3nt: TGTGCCAGCAGTGAAGAAAGCGTTTCCTACGAGCAGTACTTC; CDR3aa: CASSEESVSYEQYF
j_gene: TRBJ2-2; v_gene: TRBV27; d_gene: TRBD2; abundance: once; CDR3nt: TGTGCCAGCAGTTTAAAAGCGGGAGGTGCCGGGGAGCTGTTTTTT; CDR3aa: CASSLKAGGAGELFF
j_gene: TRBJ2-3; v_gene: TRBV18; d_gene: TRBD2; abundance: .; CDR3nt: TGTGCCAGCTCATCCTTAGCGGGAGGGCCATCAGATACGCAGTATTTT; CDR3aa: CASSSLAGGPSDTQYF
j_gene: TRBJ2-1; v_gene: TRBV6-5; d_gene: TRBD2; abundance: .; CDR3nt: TGTGCCAGCAGCCGACTAGCGGGAGTGACTGAGCAGTTCTTC; CDR3aa: CASSRLAGVTEQFF
j_gene: TRBJ1-2; v_gene: TRBV5-6; d_gene: .; abundance: .; CDR3nt: TGTGCCAGCAGCTTGGAAGGAGCCGGAACTAACTATGGCTACACCTTC; CDR3aa: CASSLEGAGTNYGYTF
j_gene: TRBJ2-1; v_gene: TRBV5-1; d_gene: .; abundance: .; CDR3nt: TGCGCCAGCAGCTTGGAGCGGCATGAGCAGTTCTTC; CDR3aa: CASSLERHEQFF
j_gene: TRBJ2-7; v_gene: TRBV11-2; d_gene: .; abundance: .; CDR3nt: TGTGCCAGCAGCCTAGGAGACAGACAGGCTAAGTTTTTCTACGAGCAGTACTTC; CDR3aa: CASSLGDRQAKFFYEQYF
j_gene: TRBJ2-7; v_gene: TRBV7-9; d_gene: .; abundance: .; CDR3nt: TGTGCCAGCAGCCTCGGGTCCTTCACCTACGAGCAGTACTTC; CDR3aa: CASSLGSFTYEQYF
j_gene: TRBJ2-2; v_gene: TRBV5-4; d_gene: .; abundance: .; CDR3nt: TGTGCCAGCGGTGGCGTTACCGGGGAGCTGTTTTTT; CDR3aa: CASGGVTGELFF
j_gene: TRBJ2-1; v_gene: TRBV27; d_gene: TRBD2; abundance: .; CDR3nt: TGTGCCAGCAGTTCCCTAGCGGTTATTGGTGGGGAGCAGTTCTTC; CDR3aa: CASSSLAVIGGEQFF
j_gene: TRBJ1-5; v_gene: TRBV28; d_gene: .; abundance: once; CDR3nt: TGTGCCAGCAGTTTGTCAGGCCTAGGGCCCCAGCATTTT; CDR3aa: CASSLSGLGPQHF
j_gene: TRBJ2-7; v_gene: TRBV13; d_gene: TRBD2; abundance: .; CDR3nt: TGTGCCAGCAGCTTCCCGGGACTAACCTACGAGCAGTACTTC; CDR3aa: CASSFPGLTYEQYF
j_gene: TRBJ2-1; v_gene: TRBV7-2; d_gene: .; abundance: .; CDR3nt: TGTGCCAGCAGCTTAGCGGTTGCCCCTTCGGATGAGCAGTTCTTC; CDR3aa: CASSLAVAPSDEQFF
j_gene: TRBJ2-5; v_gene: TRBV5-1; d_gene: .; abundance: .; CDR3nt: TGCGCCAGCAGCGTGAGCCAGGGAGAGACCCAGTACTTC; CDR3aa: CASSVSQGETQYF
j_gene: TRBJ2-6; v_gene: TRBV10-3; d_gene: TRBD2; abundance: .; CDR3nt: TGTGCCATCACCGGACTAGCGGGAGCGGTTGGGGCCAACGTCCTGACTTTC; CDR3aa: CAITGLAGAVGANVLTF
j_gene: TRBJ2-2; v_gene: TRBV7-2; d_gene: TRBD1; abundance: .; CDR3nt: TGTGCCAGCAGCTTAGAGCGGACAGGAGCGAACACCGGGGAGCTGTTTTTT; CDR3aa: CASSLERTGANTGELFF
j_gene: TRBJ2-3; v_gene: TRBV28; d_gene: .; abundance: .; CDR3nt: TGTGCCAGCAGCCTGAGACGGGCTAGCACAGATACGCAGTATTTT; CDR3aa: CASSLRRASTDTQYF
j_gene: TRBJ2-2; v_gene: TRBV11-3; d_gene: TRBD2; abundance: .; CDR3nt: TGTGCCAGCAGCCGCGGGGGGCAGTACACCGGGGAGCTGTTTTTT; CDR3aa: CASSRGGQYTGELFF
j_gene: TRBJ2-2; v_gene: TRBV6-1; d_gene: TRBD2; abundance: .; CDR3nt: TGTGCCAGCAGTGAAGAGCAACCTAGCGGGAGGACCACCGGGGAGCTGTTTTTT; CDR3aa: CASSEEQPSGRTTGELFF
j_gene: TRBJ1-3; v_gene: TRBV9; d_gene: .; abundance: .; CDR3nt: TGTGCCAGCAGCGTAGGAGGAAACTCTGGAAACACCATATATTTT; CDR3aa: CASSVGGNSGNTIYF
j_gene: TRBJ1-2; v_gene: TRBV5-1; d_gene: .; abundance: .; CDR3nt: TGCGCCAGCAGCTTGTTCTCCCCCACGGACTATGGCTACACCTTC; CDR3aa: CASSLFSPTDYGYTF
j_gene: TRBJ2-2; v_gene: TRBV5-1; d_gene: .; abundance: .; CDR3nt: TGCGCCAGCCGTTCGCCGGGAAGGAACACCGGGGAGCTGTTTTTT; CDR3aa: CASRSPGRNTGELFF
j_gene: TRBJ2-3; v_gene: TRBV4-2; d_gene: TRBD1; abundance: .; CDR3nt: TGTGCCAGCAGCCAAGGGACAGGGGGGAGCACAGATACGCAGTATTTT; CDR3aa: CASSQGTGGSTDTQYF
j_gene: TRBJ2-1; v_gene: TRBV7-9; d_gene: TRBD2; abundance: once; CDR3nt: TGTGCCAGCAGCTTAGTTAGCGGGAAGCAGTTCTTC; CDR3aa: CASSLVSGKQFF
j_gene: TRBJ1-1; v_gene: TRBV19; d_gene: .; abundance: .; CDR3nt: TGTGCCAGTAGTAGCCAAGGGGGGACCACTGAAGCTTTCTTT; CDR3aa: CASSSQGGTTEAFF
j_gene: TRBJ1-1; v_gene: TRBV28; d_gene: TRBD1; abundance: .; CDR3nt: TGTGCCAGCAGCCCGGACAGGGGGCGTGAGAGCCGTTTGAACACTGAAGCTTTCTTT; CDR3aa: CASSPDRGRESRLNTEAFF
j_gene: TRBJ2-2; v_gene: TRBV9; d_gene: .; abundance: .; CDR3nt: TGTGCCAGCAGAACACGAAACACCGGGGAGCTGTTTTTT; CDR3aa: CASRTRNTGELFF
j_gene: TRBJ2-7; v_gene: TRBV25-1; d_gene: TRBD1; abundance: .; CDR3nt: TGTGCCAGCAGTAGACGTAGGACAGGGTTAAACAACGAGCAGTACTTC; CDR3aa: CASSRRRTGLNNEQYF
j_gene: TRBJ2-7; v_gene: TRBV18; d_gene: .; abundance: .; CDR3nt: TGTGCCAGCTCACCACCGATGGGCGACGAGCAGTACTTC; CDR3aa: CASSPPMGDEQYF
j_gene: TRBJ1-5; v_gene: TRBV10-2; d_gene: .; abundance: .; CDR3nt: TGCGCCAGCAGTGGCCCACCTTCACAAGGGAATCAGCCCCAGCATTTT; CDR3aa: CASSGPPSQGNQPQHF
j_gene: TRBJ2-7; v_gene: TRBV9; d_gene: .; abundance: .; CDR3nt: TGTGCCAGCAGCGTTAATGCAGGTGCCTCCTACGAGCAGTACTTC; CDR3aa: CASSVNAGASYEQYF
j_gene: TRBJ2-3; v_gene: TRBV9; d_gene: .; abundance: .; CDR3nt: TGTGCCAGCAGCGTAGGTGCTAGCACAGATACGCAGTATTTT; CDR3aa: CASSVGASTDTQYF
j_gene: TRBJ2-1; v_gene: TRBV7-3; d_gene: TRBD2; abundance: .; CDR3nt: TGTGCCAGCAGCTTACTACCGGGACTAGCGGACAATGAGCAGTTCTTC; CDR3aa: CASSLLPGLADNEQFF
j_gene: TRBJ2-2; v_gene: TRBV7-2; d_gene: TRBD2; abundance: .; CDR3nt: TGTGCCAGCAGTTTAAGATGGGGCGGGAGGGCCTCCGGGGAGCTGTTTTTT; CDR3aa: CASSLRWGGRASGELFF
j_gene: TRBJ2-7; v_gene: TRBV6-5; d_gene: .; abundance: .; CDR3nt: TGTGCCAGCAGTGACGACTCGAAACGCTACGAGCAGTACTTC; CDR3aa: CASSDDSKRYEQYF
j_gene: TRBJ2-7; v_gene: TRBV28; d_gene: .; abundance: few; CDR3nt: TGTGCCAGCAGTTTAAGGGCGGGATCGGCCCCTAGAGAGCAGTACTTC; CDR3aa: CASSLRAGSAPREQYF